The table lists the clone carrying this TCR beta chain with a few counts. As processed by the authors: Amplified reference gene primers provided the basis for estimating nucleated cell counts. Here immunoSEQ multiplex PCR was the method, and the copy in TCRdb shows in-frame clones only, minus some. V and J calls and clone size follow that table, whereas D and trimming were derived from the DNA. The sample shows about 51,000 clones, approximately 86% of them seen only once. The data were taken from a study of blood T cell repertoires in COVID-19. The wider study: Samples taken during acute and convalescent COVID-19 were collected in the United States, Italy and Spain. T cells, B-cell-depleted T cells, or PBMCs provided the cDNA or gDNA that served as material.

There are 16 residues in the CDR3. V gave up 3 bases and J gave up 3 bases, with 15 bases separating them. Germline CDR1 reads MDHEN; CDR2 reads SYDVKM. The chain recombines TRBV28 with TRBJ2-1; a weak D match, TRBD2 (6 bases). The source of this sequence is an elderly man with active COVID-19. The sequenced material came from peripheral blood. The CDR3 sequence: CASSFPLGLNYNEQFF. CDR3 in DNA: TGTGCCAGCAGTTTCCCCCTGGGACTTAACTACAATGAGCAGTTCTTC.